This TCR beta chain was captured in a study of T cells in localized non-small cell lung cancer. The V gene lost 5 bases and the J gene lost 11 bases, with 22 bases spanning the gap. This CDR3 is built from 14 residues. Germline CDR1 is SNHLY and CDR2 is FYNNEI. TCRdb's table, derived via immunoSEQ multiplex PCR, lists solely in-frame clones and lacks some. The sample lists some 37,000 clones, around nine tenths occurring once. The material was peripheral blood, obtained before any cancer treatment. The TCR comes from a man aged 18-55 years with stage I lung adenocarcinoma. The rearrangement joins TRBV2 to TRBJ2-7, with D perhaps TRBD1 (5 bases). CDR3 amino acids: CASSWANIPGQEYF. CDR3 coding DNA: TGTGCCAGCAGTTGGGCGAATATCCCAGGGCAGGAGTACTTC.